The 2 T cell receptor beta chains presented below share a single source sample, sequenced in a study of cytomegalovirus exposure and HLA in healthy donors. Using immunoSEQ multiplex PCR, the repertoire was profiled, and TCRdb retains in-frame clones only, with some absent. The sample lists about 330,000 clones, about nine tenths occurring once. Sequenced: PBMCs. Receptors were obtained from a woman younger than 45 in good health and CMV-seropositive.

The CDR3 spells CASSIATAYEQYF. Here the CDR3 DNA reads TGTGCCAGTAGTATAGCAACCGCCTACGAGCAGTACTTC. The chain employs TRBV19 and TRBJ2-7, with no clear D. Trimming removed 1 base from V and 2 bases from J, with 6 bases in between. CDR1 is LNHDA, CDR2 SQIVND, per germline (reference sequence). CDR3 length: 13 amino acids.

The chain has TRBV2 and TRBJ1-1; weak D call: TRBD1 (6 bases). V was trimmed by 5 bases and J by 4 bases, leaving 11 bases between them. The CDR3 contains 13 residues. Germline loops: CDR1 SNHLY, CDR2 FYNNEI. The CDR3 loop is CASSSDRSTEAFF. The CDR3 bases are TGTGCCAGCAGTTCCGACAGGTCCACTGAAGCTTTCTTT.